This T cell receptor beta chain is drawn from a study of control samples from healthy donors and cancer patients. TCRdb keeps only in-frame clones here, not all; method: immunoSEQ multiplex PCR. The profile shows some 130,000 clones, about 93% of them singletons. The CDR3 runs to 12 residues. The V gene's germline CDR1 is SGDLS and CDR2 YYNGEE. With regard to this clone: An end of the junction does not agree with germline; a read error may underlie this.

Material: PBMCs. The receptor was derived from a man aged 45-65 years with head and neck cancer. The rearrangement uses TRBV9 and TRBJ1-1; D gene unclear. The CDR3 DNA follows: TGTGCCAGCGGCGTAGATACAGATCAACCTTTCTTT. It specifies CASGVDTDQPFF.